This T cell receptor (beta chain) was observed in a study of PD-L1 blockade in urothelial cancer. Study context: Analyses were performed on blood at 3 weeks after treatment start (the second dose) and at 6 weeks. A median blood sample held around 130,000 T cells and tens of thousands of unique TCRs.

This clone was seen a single time. Assay: immunoSEQ multiplex PCR; the TCRdb copy retains only in-frame clones and omits some. The repertoire holds about 74,000 clones, with roughly nine tenths as singletons. Described time point: pretreatment peripheral blood. The patients had locally advanced or metastatic urothelial carcinoma. The receptor's source is a man between 65 and 85 years old with urothelial cancer. Sequenced here: PBMCs, sampled around atezolizumab (anti-PD-L1) treatment.

CDR3: CASSERVPKRAKNIQYF. The CDR3 DNA reads TGTGCCAGCAGTGAACGGGTCCCGAAAAGAGCCAAAAACATTCAGTACTTC. The chain links TRBV6-1 to TRBJ2-4; D is uncertain. Trimming took 2 bases from V and 0 from J, leaving 14 bases between them. The CDR3 consists of 17 residues. Germline CDR1 MNHNS, CDR2 SASEGT.